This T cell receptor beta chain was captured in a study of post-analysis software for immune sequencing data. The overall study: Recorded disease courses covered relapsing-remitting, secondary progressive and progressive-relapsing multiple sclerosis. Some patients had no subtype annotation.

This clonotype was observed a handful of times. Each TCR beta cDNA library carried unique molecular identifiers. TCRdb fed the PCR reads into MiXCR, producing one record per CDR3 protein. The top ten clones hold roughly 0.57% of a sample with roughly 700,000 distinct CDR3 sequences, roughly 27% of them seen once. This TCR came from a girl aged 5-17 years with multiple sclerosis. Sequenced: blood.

The CDR3: CASSVAIVGTGNTIYF. The CDR3 DNA follows: TGTGCCAGCAGCGTAGCCATTGTGGGGACTGGAAACACCATATATTTT. The chain recombines TRBV9 with TRBJ1-3, with D unresolved. V lost 0 bases to trimming and J lost 2 bases, with 12 bases between them. CDR3 size: 16 residues. Per the germline V gene, CDR1 is SGDLS and CDR2 is YYNGEE.